The entry below describes one T cell receptor beta chain. It lacks a known antigen. No quality values exist for individual bases; no much larger clone is one base distant. The sample is drawn from a study of OX40 agonist ivuxolimab in advanced cancers. Regarding the study in general: Ivuxolimab was an agonistic, fully human IgG2 monoclonal antibody directed against OX40 (CD134), a costimulatory receptor. The point of sequencing TCRbeta in the periphery was to test whether ivuxolimab changed TCR sequence diversity and drove clonal T-cell expansion. The paper covers the monotherapy dose-escalation part of the phase I ivuxolimab trial, which included N of about 50 patients. Of the roughly 53 patients in dose escalation, approximately 20 had hepatocellular carcinoma, approximately 15 had melanoma, 9 had renal cell carcinoma and 9 had head and neck cancer. A male proportion of roughly 80% and a mean age of 60 years, ranging from 23 to 79, were recorded for the dose-escalation cohort. Intravenous ivuxolimab was administered to patients every 2 weeks at six dose levels: 0.01, 0.1, 0.3, 1.5, 3 and 10 mg/kg. Three dose-escalation patients achieved partial responses, one with hepatocellular carcinoma and two with cutaneous melanoma. Patients were allowed to have had prior anti-PD-1, anti-PD-L1 or anti-CTLA-4 therapy, and 30% to 40% of the dose-escalation patients had previously received checkpoint inhibitors. Beyond this particular receptor, the publication reports: Low levels of normalized T-cell clonal expansion were also seen in some patients who did not respond. The antigen specificity of the clonally expanded peripheral T cells was not determined. In partial responders in the 0.1-3.0 mg/kg groups, normalized peripheral clonal expansion was found to be among the lowest, especially among CD8+ T cells. At doses of 0.1 to 3.0 mg/kg, clonal expansion of both CD4+ and CD8+ T cells in blood was seen between baseline and week 6. After ivuxolimab, expanded clones were on average more numerous among CD8+ T cells than among CD4+ T cells.

Genomic DNA was extracted from sorted cells for sequencing of the TCRbeta CDR3 region. The immunoSEQ Assay was used to sequence the TCRbeta CDR3 regions. As stored in TCRdb, this immuneACCESS dataset retains in-frame rearrangements with V and J assigned. A fraction of the clones does not appear; measured against another copy, unresolved V genes explain less than half of the discrepancy, and the remainder lacks a known reason. Within this sample are 80,000 to 95,000 clones, with roughly 88% of them counted one time only. The leading ten clones occupy roughly 0.7% of the sample. Patients with autoimmune disease history or receiving systemic immunosuppression were excluded from the trial. Peripheral blood for TCR sequencing was collected from all dose cohorts at baseline, on cycle 4 day 1, and on cycle 7 day 1. Samples were obtained from an open-label, multicenter, first-in-human phase I dose-escalation trial of ivuxolimab. Adults with locally advanced or metastatic melanoma, renal cell, hepatocellular, or head and neck squamous cell carcinoma were enrolled in the trial. Before TCR sequencing, CD4+ T cells and CD8+ T cells from peripheral blood were sorted into separate populations.

From the germline V gene, CDR1 is MGHRA and CDR2 is YSYEKL. Taken from cysteine to phenylalanine, the CDR3 has 14 residues. The DNA shown is the 42-base CDR3, in frame from base 1. Deletion took 4 bases off V and 5 bases off J, with a span of 14 bases between the germline ends. This TCR derives from an adult with an advanced solid tumor such as melanoma, head and neck, liver or kidney cancer. The rearranged chain carries TRBV4-1 and TRBJ1-2; a weak D assignment points to TRBD1 (6 bases agree). Specimen: CD4+ or CD8+ T cells sorted from blood, collected in a trial of the OX40 agonist ivuxolimab. In nucleotide form, the sequence is TGCGCCAGCAGCCCCGCGGGGGCTGCTTATGGCTACACCTTC. Its coded protein is CASSPAGAAYGYTF.